The entry that follows covers one TCR beta chain sequence. No antigen is known for it. Base qualities are not at hand, and no much larger clone is one base apart. The time point label on this specimen signifies: baseline before first vaccination. The vaccinee samples were drawn from two UK trials, COV001 and COV002, one of which was a single-blind randomized controlled phase 2/3 trial testing AZD1222 (ChAdOx1 nCoV-19) in healthy adults. Trial participant PBMC samples were collected at day 0 and day 28 after the second dose for TCRbeta chain sequencing. These data originate in a study of T cell responses to AZD1222 COVID-19 vaccine (dated by TCRdb to about 2021). Concerning the study at large: AZD1222 recipients given second doses at about 4 weeks or at about 12 weeks were pooled, since spike-specific TCR depth and breadth were not found to differ between the two schedules. TCR sequencing covered more than 230 trial participants: 200 to 210 given two doses of AZD1222 and about 26 given two doses of MenACWY control vaccine. Trial participants were enrolled into age subgroups of 18-55, 56-69 and 70-plus years, which contained around 150, 29 and 61 TCR-sequenced participants, respectively. The investigation overall reported the following: Conclusions about previously exposed vaccinees are limited, since just six AZD1222 recipients were seropositive for SARS-CoV-2 at baseline. After two AZD1222 doses, both the breadth and the depth of spike-specific TCRs were significantly higher than at day 0 and than in MenACWY recipients. The vaccine-associated CD4 TCRs covered the entire spike protein, and the dominant responses fell in regions 160-218 and 743-854. Participants were mostly white British and included more females than males, and it was suggested by the authors that clonal diversity may have been underestimated. Epitopes outside the regions mutated in the B.1.351 and B.1.1.7 variants were reportedly recognized by nearly half of the unique spike-specific TCRs. Because no day 14 peak-response samples were available, repertoires were characterized only after the peak T cell response. In the small 56-69-year group, the increase in depth fell short of significance, most likely because of low power.

The CDR3 regions of human TCRbeta chains were analyzed by immunosequencing. The original pipeline was this. Repertoire TCRs were matched against a reference library of SARS-CoV-2-specific TCRs generated with the MIRA antigen-specificity platform. Breadth meant the fraction of unique TCRs that were SARS-CoV-2-associated, whereas depth meant the fraction of total T cells that were SARS-CoV-2-associated. Using the MIRA data, each spike-specific TCR was mapped to the spike region that the TCR reacts to and placed in a CD4 or CD8 class. Log10-transformed breadth and depth values were compared by one-way ANOVA with Sidak's multiple comparisons tests. TCRdb limited this immuneACCESS table to in-frame rearrangements with V and J called. A share of clones is missing; checked studies link under half to unresolved V genes, and the rest is unexplained. V and J calls and clone size are copied from that table; D and trimming were computed from the DNA. For this sample there are tens of thousands of clones; 78% appear just once. Together, the top ten hold around 21% of the sample.

The specimen was peripheral blood, collected on day 0 of AZD1222 vaccination. The sequence came from an adult in good health.

The CDR3 reads as follows: CASSVGQGDQPQHF. The DNA sequence follows: TGTGCCAGCAGCGTCGGACAGGGCGATCAGCCCCAGCATTTT. The chain is encoded by TRBV5-8 joined to TRBJ1-5, with 8 bases aligning to TRBD1. CDR1 SGHTS and CDR2 YDEGEE were looked up in the germline V gene. V loses 4 bases at its end and J loses 5 bases; junction bases beyond the gene matches: 5. Including the terminal cysteine and phenylalanine, the CDR3 comprises 14 residues. Just CDR3 DNA is preserved here, 42 bases in frame from base 1.